This note documents a single T cell receptor (beta chain) sequence. This specimen belongs to a study of control samples from healthy donors and cancer patients. Germline CDR1 and CDR2: KGHDR and SFDVKD. V shed 4 bases and J 5 bases; nucleotides not matched to a gene: 9. CDR3 length equals 15 residues. Clones were read by immunoSEQ multiplex PCR, and TCRdb kept only the in-frame ones, dropping some. The sample lists more than 95,000 clones; more than 75% were seen once. The sequence derives from a middle-aged man in good health. The sequencing input was blood. The chain couples TRBV24-1 to TRBJ2-7; the match to TRBD1 covers 8 bases. CDR3 sequence reads: CATSDSRDRGHEQYF. CDR3 bases: TGTGCCACCAGTGACTCCCGCGACAGGGGCCACGAGCAGTACTTC.